Listed here is a single T cell receptor beta chain. The data were taken from a study of blood T cell repertoires in COVID-19. Sequencing was performed with immunoSEQ multiplex PCR; in TCRdb, only in-frame clones are kept and a portion is missing. The table includes roughly 30,000 clones, roughly 84% detected once. Germline values: CDR1 SGHVS, CDR2 FQNEAQ. V lost 2 bases to trimming and J lost 5 bases; unmatched junction nucleotides: 9. CDR3 size: 16 residues. The receptor comes from a man between 65 and 85 years old with active COVID-19. The gene calls are TRBV7-8 and TRBJ2-7; 10 bases map to TRBD1. The specimen was peripheral blood. Here the CDR3 DNA reads TGTGCCAGCAGCTTACTCCCCGGGACAGGGGTTAACGAGCAGTACTTC. Amino acids: CASSLLPGTGVNEQYF.